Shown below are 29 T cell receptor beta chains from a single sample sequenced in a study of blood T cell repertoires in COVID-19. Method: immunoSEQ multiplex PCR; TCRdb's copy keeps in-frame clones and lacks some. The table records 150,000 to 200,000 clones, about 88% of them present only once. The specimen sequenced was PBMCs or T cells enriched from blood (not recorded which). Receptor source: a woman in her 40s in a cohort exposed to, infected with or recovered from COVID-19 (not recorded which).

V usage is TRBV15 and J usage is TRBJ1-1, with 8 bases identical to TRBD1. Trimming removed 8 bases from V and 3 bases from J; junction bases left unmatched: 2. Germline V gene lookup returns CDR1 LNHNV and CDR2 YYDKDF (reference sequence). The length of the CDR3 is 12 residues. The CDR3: CATGQGYTEAFF. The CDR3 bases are TGTGCCACCGGACAGGGCTACACTGAAGCTTTCTTT.

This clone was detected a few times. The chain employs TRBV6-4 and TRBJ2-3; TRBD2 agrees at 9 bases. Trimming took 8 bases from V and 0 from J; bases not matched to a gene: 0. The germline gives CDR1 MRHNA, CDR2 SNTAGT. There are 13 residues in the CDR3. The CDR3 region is CASAGGSTDTQYF. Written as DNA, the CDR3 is TGTGCCAGCGCGGGAGGGAGCACAGATACGCAGTATTTT.

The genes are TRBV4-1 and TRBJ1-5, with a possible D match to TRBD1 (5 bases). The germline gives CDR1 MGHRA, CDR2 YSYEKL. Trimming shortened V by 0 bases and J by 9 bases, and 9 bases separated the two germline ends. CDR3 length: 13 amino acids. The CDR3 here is CASSQERGSPQHF. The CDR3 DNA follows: TGCGCCAGCAGCCAAGAGCGGGGCTCGCCCCAGCATTTT.

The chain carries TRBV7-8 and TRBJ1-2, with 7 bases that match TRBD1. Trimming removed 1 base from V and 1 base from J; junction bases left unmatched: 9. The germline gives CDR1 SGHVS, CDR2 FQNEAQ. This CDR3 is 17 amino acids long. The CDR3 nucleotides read TGTGCCAGCAGCTTAGTTAGTCGGGACAGACTTAACTATGGCTACACCTTC. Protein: CASSLVSRDRLNYGYTF.

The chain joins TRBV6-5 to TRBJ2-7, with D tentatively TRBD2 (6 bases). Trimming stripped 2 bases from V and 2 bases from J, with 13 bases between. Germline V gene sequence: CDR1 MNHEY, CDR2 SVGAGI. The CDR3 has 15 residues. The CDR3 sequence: CASSYGGEVPYEQYF. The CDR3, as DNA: TGTGCCAGCAGTTACGGCGGGGAAGTTCCCTACGAGCAGTACTTC.

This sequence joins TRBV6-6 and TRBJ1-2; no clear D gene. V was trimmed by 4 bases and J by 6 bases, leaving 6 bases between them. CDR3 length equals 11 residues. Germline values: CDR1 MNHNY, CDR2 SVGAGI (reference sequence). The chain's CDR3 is CASSLSDGYTF. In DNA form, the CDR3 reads TGTGCCAGCAGTTTAAGCGATGGCTACACCTTC.

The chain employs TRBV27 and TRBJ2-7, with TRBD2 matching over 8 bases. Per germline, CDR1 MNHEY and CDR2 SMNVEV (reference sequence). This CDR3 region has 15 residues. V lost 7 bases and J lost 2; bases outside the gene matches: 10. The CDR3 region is CASKTSGSPAYEQYF. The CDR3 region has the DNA TGTGCCAGCAAAACCAGCGGGAGCCCCGCCTACGAGCAGTACTTC.

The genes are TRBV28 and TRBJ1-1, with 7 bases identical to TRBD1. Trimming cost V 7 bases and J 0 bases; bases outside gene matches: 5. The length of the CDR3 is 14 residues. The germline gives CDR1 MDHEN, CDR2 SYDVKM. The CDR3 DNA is TGTGCCAGCAACCCGACAGGGATGAACACTGAAGCTTTCTTT. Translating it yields CASNPTGMNTEAFF.

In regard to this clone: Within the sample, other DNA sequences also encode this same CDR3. CDR3 sequence reads: CASSSRGTEAFF. The DNA of the CDR3 is TGTGCCAGCAGTTCAAGAGGGACTGAAGCTTTCTTT. The V gene is TRBV12-3 or TRBV12-4, the J gene TRBJ1-1; D is ambiguous. V lost 4 bases and J lost 5, with 8 bases in between. The CDR3 is made up of 12 amino acids.

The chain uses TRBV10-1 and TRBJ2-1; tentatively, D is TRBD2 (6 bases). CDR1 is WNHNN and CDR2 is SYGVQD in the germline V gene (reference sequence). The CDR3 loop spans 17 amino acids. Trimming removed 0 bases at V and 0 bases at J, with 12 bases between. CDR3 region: CASSESISGDSYNEQFF. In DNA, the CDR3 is TGCGCCAGCAGTGAGTCGATATCGGGGGACTCCTACAATGAGCAGTTCTTC.

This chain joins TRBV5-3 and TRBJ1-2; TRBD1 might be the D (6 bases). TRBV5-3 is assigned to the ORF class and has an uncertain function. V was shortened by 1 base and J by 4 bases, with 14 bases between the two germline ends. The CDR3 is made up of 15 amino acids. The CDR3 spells CARSLFGQIIYGYTF. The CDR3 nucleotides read TGTGCCAGAAGCTTGTTCGGACAGATCATCTATGGCTACACCTTC.

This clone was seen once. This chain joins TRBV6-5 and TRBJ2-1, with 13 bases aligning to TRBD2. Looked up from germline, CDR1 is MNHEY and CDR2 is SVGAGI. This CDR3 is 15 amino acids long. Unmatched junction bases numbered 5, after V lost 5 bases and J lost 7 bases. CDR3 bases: TGTGCCAGCAGTCTACTAGCGGGAGGGATTAATGAGCAGTTCTTC. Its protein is CASSLLAGGINEQFF.

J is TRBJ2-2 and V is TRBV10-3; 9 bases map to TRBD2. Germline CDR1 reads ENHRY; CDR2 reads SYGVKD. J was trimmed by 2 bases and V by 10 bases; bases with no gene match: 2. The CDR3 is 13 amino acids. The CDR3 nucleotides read TGTGCCACTAGCGGGGCAAACACCGGGGAGCTGTTTTTT. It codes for CATSGANTGELFF.

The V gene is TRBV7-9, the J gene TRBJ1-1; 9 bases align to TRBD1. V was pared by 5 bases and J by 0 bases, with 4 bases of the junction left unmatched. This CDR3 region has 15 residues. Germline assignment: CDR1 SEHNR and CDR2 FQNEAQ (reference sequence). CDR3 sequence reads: CASSNRDRVNTEAFF. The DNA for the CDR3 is TGTGCCAGCAGCAACCGGGACAGGGTGAACACTGAAGCTTTCTTT.

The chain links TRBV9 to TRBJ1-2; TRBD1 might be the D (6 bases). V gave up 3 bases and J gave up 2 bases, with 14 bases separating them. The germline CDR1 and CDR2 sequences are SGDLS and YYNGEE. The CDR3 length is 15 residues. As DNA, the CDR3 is TGTGCCAGCAGCGACAACAGGGAAGTGAACTATGGCTACACCTTC. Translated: CASSDNREVNYGYTF.

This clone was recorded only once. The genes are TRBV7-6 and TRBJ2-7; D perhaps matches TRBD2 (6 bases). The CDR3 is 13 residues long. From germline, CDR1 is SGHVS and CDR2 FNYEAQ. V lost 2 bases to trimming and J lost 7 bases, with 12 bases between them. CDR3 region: CASSLNRRDEQYF. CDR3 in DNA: TGTGCCAGCAGCTTAAACCGGAGGGATGAGCAGTACTTC.

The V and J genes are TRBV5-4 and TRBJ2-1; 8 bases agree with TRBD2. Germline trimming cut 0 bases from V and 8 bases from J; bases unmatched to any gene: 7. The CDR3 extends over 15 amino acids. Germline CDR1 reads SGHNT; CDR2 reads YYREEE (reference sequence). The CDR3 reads CASSLEAGAVDEQFF. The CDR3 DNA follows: TGTGCCAGCAGCTTGGAAGCGGGAGCGGTGGATGAGCAGTTCTTC.

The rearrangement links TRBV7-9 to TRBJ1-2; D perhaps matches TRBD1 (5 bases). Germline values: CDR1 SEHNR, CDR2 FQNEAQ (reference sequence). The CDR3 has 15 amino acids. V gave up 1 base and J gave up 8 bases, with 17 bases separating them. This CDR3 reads CASSLGSLGAAGYTF. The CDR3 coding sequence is TGTGCCAGCAGCTTAGGGTCGTTAGGGGCGGCCGGCTACACCTTC.

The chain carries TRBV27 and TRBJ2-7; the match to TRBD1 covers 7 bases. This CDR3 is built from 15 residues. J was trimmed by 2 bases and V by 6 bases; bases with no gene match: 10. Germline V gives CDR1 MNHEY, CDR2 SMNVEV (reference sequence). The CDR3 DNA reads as TGTGCCAGCAGCTTTACCTCGGGACAGACCTACGAGCAGTACTTC. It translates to CASSFTSGQTYEQYF.

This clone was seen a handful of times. CDR3 nucleotide sequence: TGTGCCAGCAGCCGCTGGGGTAGCGGGGACTCCTATGAGCAGTTCTTC. This translates into CASSRWGSGDSYEQFF. This chain joins TRBV3-1 (or the pseudogene TRBV3-2) and TRBJ2-1, with 8 bases matching TRBD2. This CDR3 has 16 amino acids. In germline, CDR1 is LGHDT, CDR2 YNNKEL (reference sequence). V trimming: 4 bases; J trimming: 8 bases; junction bases outside the gene matches: 13.

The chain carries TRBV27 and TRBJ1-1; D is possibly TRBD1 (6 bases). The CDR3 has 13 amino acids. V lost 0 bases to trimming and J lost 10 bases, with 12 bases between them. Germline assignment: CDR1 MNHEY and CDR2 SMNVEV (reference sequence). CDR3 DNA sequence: TGTGCCAGCAGTTTATCAGGGGGGGCGAGAGCTTTCTTT. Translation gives CASSLSGGARAFF.

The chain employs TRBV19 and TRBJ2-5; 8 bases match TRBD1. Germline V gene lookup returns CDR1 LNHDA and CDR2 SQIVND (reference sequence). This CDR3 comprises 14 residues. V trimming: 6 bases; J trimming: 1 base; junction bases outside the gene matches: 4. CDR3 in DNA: TGTGCCAGTAGCCCGGACAGGGTCCAAGAGACCCAGTACTTC. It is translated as CASSPDRVQETQYF.

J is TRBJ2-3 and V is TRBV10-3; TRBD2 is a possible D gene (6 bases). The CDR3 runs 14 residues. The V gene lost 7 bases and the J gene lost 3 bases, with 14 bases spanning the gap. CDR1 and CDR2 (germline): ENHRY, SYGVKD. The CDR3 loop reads CAINSGTGTDTQYF. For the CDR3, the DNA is TGTGCCATCAACTCCGGGACTGGGACAGATACGCAGTATTTT.

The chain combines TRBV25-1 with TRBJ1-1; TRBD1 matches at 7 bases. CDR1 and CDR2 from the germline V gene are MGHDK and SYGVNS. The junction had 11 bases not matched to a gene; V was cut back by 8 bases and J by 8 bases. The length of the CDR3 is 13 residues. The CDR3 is CASEDRVGVEAFF. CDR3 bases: TGTGCCAGCGAAGACAGGGTTGGGGTAGAAGCTTTCTTT.

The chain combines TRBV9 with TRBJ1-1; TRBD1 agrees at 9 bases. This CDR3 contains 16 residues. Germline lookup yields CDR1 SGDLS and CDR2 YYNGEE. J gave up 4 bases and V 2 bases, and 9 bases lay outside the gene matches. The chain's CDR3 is CASSVTAGQGFTEAFF. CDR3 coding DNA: TGTGCCAGCAGCGTGACTGCTGGACAGGGGTTCACTGAAGCTTTCTTT.

The CDR3 region has the DNA TGTGCCAGCAGCCCCCTGGGGCTAGCGGGGACGTACGAGCAGTACTTC. This sequence encodes CASSPLGLAGTYEQYF. This chain connects TRBV3-1 (or the pseudogene TRBV3-2) to TRBJ2-7, with 9 bases lining up with TRBD2. This CDR3 region has 16 residues. V shed 4 bases, J shed 4 bases, and the junction held 11 bases outside the gene matches. CDR1 is LGHDT and CDR2 is YNNKEL in the germline V gene (reference sequence).

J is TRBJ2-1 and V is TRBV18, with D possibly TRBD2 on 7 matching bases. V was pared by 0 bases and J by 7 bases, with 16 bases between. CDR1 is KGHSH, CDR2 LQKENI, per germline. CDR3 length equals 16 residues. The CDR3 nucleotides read TGTGCCAGCTCACCACCTATCGGGGGGCCGTTTAATGAGCAGTTCTTC. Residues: CASSPPIGGPFNEQFF.

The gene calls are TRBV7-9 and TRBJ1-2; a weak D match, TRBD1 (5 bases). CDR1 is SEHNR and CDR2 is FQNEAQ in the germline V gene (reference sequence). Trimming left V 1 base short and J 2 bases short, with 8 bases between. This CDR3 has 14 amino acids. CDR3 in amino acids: CASSLGTHNYGYTF. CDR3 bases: TGTGCCAGCAGCTTAGGGACACACAACTATGGCTACACCTTC. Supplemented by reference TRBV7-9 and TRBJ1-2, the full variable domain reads DTGVSQNPRHKITKRGQNVTFRCDPISEHNRLYWYRQTLGQGPEFLTYFQNEAQLEKSRLLSDRFSAERPKGSFSTLEIQRTEQGDSAMYLCASSLGTHNYGYTFGSGTRLTVV.

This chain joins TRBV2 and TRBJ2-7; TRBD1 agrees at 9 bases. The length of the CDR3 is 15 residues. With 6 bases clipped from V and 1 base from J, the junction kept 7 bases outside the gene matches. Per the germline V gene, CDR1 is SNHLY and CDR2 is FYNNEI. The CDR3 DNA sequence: TGTGCCAGCAGGGGGGACAGGGCGTTTTCCTACGAGCAGTACTTC. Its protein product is CASRGDRAFSYEQYF.